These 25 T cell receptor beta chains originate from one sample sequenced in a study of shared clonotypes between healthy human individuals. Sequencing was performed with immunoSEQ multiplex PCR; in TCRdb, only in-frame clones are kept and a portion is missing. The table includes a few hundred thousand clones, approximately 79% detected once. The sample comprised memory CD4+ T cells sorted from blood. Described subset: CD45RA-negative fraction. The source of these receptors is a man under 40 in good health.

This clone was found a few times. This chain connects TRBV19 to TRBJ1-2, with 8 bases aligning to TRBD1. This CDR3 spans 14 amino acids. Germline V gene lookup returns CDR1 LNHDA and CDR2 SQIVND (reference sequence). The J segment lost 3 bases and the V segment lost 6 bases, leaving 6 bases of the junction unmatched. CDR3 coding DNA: TGTGCCAGTAGCCCTGGACAGGGTGACTATGGCTACACCTTC. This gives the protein CASSPGQGDYGYTF.

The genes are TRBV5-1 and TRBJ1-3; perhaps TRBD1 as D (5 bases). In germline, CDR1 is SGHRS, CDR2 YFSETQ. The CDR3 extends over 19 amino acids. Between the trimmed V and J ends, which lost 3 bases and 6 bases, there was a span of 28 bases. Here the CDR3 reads CASSSRGGTRSGRENTIYF. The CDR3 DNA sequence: TGCGCCAGCAGCTCGCGCGGGGGGACTCGGAGCGGTCGTGAAAACACCATATATTTT.

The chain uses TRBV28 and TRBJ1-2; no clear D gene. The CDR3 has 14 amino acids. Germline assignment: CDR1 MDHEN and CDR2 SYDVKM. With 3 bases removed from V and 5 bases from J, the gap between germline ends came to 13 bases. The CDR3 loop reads CASSFLGRSYGYTF. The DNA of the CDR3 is TGTGCCAGCAGTTTTTTGGGCAGGAGTTATGGCTACACCTTC.

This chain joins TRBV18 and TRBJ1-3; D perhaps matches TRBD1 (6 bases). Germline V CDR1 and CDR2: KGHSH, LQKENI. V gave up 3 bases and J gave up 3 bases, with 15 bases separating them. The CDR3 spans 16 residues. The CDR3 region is CASSPNRGAGGNTIYF. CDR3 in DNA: TGTGCCAGCTCACCGAATCGGGGGGCAGGTGGAAACACCATATATTTT.

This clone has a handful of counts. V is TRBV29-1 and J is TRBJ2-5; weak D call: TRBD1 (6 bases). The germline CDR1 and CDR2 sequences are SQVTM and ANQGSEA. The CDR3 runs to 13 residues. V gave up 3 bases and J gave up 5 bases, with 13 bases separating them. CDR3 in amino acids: CSVDIQGPETQYF. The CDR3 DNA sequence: TGCAGCGTTGATATACAGGGTCCGGAGACCCAGTACTTC.

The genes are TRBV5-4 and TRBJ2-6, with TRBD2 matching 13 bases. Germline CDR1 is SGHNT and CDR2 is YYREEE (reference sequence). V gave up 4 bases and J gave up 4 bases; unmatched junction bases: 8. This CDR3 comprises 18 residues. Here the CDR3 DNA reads TGTGCCAGCAGCACTCCGGGACTAGCGGGAACCGGGGCCAACGTCCTGACTTTC. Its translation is CASSTPGLAGTGANVLTF.

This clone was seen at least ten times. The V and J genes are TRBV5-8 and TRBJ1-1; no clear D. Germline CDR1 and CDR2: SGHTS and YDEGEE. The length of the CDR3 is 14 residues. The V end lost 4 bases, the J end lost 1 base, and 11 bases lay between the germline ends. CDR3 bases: TGTGCCAGCAGCCCCCAGAGAGGGAACACTGAAGCTTTCTTT. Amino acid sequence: CASSPQRGNTEAFF.

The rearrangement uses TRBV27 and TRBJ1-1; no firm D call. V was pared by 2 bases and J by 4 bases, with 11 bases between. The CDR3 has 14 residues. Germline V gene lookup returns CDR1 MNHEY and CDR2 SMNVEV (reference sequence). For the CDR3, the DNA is TGTGCCAGCAGTTTACTGGGCACGGGCACTGAAGCTTTCTTT. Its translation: CASSLLGTGTEAFF.

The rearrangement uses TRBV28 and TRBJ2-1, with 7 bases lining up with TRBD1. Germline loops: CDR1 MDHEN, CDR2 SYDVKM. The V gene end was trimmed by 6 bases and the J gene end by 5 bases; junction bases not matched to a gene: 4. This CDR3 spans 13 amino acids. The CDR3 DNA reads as TGTGCCAGCAGAATCGGACAGGACAATGAGCAGTTCTTC. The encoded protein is CASRIGQDNEQFF.

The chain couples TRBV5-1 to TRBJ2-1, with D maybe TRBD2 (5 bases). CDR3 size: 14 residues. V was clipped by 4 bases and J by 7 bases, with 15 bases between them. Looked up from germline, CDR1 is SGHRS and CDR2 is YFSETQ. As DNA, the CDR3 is TGCGCCAGCAGCACAAGTCTTCTAGCAAATGAGCAGTTCTTC. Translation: CASSTSLLANEQFF.

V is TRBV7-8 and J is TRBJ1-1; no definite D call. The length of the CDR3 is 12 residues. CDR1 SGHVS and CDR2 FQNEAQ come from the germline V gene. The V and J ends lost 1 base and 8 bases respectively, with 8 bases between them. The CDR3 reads CASSLVLPEAFF. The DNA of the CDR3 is TGTGCCAGCAGCTTAGTTTTGCCAGAAGCTTTCTTT.

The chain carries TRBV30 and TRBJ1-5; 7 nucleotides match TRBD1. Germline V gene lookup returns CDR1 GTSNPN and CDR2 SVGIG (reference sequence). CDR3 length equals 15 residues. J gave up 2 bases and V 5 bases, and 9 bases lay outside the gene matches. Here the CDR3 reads CAWHRGEGGNQPQHF. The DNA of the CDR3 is TGTGCCTGGCACAGGGGCGAGGGGGGCAATCAGCCCCAGCATTTT. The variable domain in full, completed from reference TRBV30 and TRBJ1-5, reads SQTIHQWPATLVQPVGSPLSLECTVEGTSNPNLYWYRQAAGRGLQLLFYSVGIGQISSEVPQNLSASRPQDRQFILSSKKLLLSDSGFYLCAWHRGEGGNQPQHFGDGTRLSIL.

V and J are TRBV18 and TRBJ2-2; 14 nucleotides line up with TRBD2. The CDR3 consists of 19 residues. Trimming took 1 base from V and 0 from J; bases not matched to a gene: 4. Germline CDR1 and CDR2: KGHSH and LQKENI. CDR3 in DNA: TGTGCCAGCTCACCACTTCCGGGACTAGCGGGAGCGAACACCGGGGAGCTGTTTTTT. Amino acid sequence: CASSPLPGLAGANTGELFF. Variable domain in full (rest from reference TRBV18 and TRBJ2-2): NAGVMQNPRHLVRRRGQEARLRCSPMKGHSHVYWYRQLPEEGLKFMVYLQKENIIDESGMPKERFSAEFPKEGPSILRIQQVVRGDSAAYFCASSPLPGLAGANTGELFFGEGSRLTVL.

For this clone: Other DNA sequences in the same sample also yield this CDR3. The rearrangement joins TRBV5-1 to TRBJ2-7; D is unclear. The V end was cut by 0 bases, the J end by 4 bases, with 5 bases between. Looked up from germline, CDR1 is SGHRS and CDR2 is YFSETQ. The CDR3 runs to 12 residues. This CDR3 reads CASSLEGYEQYF. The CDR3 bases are TGCGCCAGCAGCTTGGAAGGGTACGAGCAGTACTTC.

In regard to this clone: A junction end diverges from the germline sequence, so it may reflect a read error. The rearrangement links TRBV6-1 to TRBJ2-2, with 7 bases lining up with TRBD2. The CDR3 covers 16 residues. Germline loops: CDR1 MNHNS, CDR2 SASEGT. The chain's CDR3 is CASSQAGPPYTGELFF. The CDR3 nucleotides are TGTGCCAGCAGTCAAGCGGGACCTCCCTACACCGGGGAGCTGTTTTTT.

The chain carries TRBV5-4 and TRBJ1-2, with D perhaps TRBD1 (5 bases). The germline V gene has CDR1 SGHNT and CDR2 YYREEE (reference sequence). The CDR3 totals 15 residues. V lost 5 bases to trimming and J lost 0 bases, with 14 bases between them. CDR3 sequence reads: CASRKGRTTNYGYTF. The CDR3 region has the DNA TGTGCCAGCAGGAAGGGGCGCACAACTAACTATGGCTACACCTTC.

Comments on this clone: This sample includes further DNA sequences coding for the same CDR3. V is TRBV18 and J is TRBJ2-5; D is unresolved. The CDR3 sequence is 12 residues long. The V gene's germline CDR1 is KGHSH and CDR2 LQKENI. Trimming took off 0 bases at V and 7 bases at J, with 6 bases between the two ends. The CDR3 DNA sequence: TGTGCCAGCTCACCACCGATCGGGACCCAGTACTTC. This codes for CASSPPIGTQYF.

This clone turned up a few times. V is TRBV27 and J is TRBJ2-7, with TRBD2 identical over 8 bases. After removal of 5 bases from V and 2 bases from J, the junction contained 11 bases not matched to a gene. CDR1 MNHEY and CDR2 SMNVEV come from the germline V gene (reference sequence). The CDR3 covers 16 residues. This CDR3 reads CASSRSGGRGTYEQYF. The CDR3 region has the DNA TGTGCCAGCAGTAGGTCGGGAGGGCGGGGAACCTACGAGCAGTACTTC.

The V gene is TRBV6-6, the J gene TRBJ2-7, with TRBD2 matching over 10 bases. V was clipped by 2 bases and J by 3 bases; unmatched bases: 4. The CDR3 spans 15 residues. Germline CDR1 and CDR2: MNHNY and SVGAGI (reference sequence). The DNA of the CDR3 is TGTGCCAGCAGTTACCGGCTAGCGGGGGTCTACGAGCAGTACTTC. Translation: CASSYRLAGVYEQYF.

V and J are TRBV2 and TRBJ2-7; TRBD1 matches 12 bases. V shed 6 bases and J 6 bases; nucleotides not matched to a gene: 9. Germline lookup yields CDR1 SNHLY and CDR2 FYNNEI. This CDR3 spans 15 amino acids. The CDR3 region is CASSAWGQGAIEQYF. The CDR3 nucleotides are TGTGCCAGCAGCGCATGGGGACAGGGGGCAATCGAGCAGTACTTC.

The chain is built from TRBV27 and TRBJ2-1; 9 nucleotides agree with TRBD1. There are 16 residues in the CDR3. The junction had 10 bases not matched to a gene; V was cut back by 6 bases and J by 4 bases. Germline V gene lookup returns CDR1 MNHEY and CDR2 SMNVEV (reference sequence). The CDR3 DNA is TGTGCCAGCAGCCTCACCGGGACAGGGAATTACAATGAGCAGTTCTTC. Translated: CASSLTGTGNYNEQFF.

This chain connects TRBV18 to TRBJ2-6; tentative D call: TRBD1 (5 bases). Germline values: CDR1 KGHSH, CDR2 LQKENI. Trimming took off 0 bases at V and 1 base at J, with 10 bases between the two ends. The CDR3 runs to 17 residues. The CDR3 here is CASSPPKGASGANVLTF. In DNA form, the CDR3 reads TGTGCCAGCTCACCACCGAAAGGGGCATCTGGGGCCAACGTCCTGACTTTC.

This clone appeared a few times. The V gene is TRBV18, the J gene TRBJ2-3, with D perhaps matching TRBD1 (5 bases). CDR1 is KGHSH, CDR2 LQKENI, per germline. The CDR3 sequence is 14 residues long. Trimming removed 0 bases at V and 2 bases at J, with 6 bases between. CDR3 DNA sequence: TGTGCCAGCTCACCACCGGACATCACAGATACGCAGTATTTT. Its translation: CASSPPDITDTQYF. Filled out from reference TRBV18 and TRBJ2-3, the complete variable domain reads NAGVMQNPRHLVRRRGQEARLRCSPMKGHSHVYWYRQLPEEGLKFMVYLQKENIIDESGMPKERFSAEFPKEGPSILRIQQVVRGDSAAYFCASSPPDITDTQYFGPGTRLTVL.

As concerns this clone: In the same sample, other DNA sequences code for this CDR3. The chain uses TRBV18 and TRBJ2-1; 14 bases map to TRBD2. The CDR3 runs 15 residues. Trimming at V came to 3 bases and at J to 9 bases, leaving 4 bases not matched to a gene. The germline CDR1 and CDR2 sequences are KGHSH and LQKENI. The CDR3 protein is CASSPGLAGEVEQFF. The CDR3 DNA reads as TGTGCCAGCTCACCGGGACTAGCGGGAGAGGTTGAGCAGTTCTTC. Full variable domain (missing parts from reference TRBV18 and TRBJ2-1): NAGVMQNPRHLVRRRGQEARLRCSPMKGHSHVYWYRQLPEEGLKFMVYLQKENIIDESGMPKERFSAEFPKEGPSILRIQQVVRGDSAAYFCASSPGLAGEVEQFFGPGTRLTVL.

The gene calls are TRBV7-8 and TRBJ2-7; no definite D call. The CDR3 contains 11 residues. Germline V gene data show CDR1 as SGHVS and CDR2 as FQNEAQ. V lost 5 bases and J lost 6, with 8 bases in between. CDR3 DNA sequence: TGTGCCAGCAGCCATATATCCGAGCAGTACTTC. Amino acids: CASSHISEQYF. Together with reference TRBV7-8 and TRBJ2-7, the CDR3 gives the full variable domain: GAGVSQSPRYKVAKRGQDVALRCDPISGHVSLFWYQQALGQGPEFLTYFQNEAQLDKSGLPSDRFFAERPEGSVSTLKIQRTQQEDSAVYLCASSHISEQYFGPGTRLTVT.